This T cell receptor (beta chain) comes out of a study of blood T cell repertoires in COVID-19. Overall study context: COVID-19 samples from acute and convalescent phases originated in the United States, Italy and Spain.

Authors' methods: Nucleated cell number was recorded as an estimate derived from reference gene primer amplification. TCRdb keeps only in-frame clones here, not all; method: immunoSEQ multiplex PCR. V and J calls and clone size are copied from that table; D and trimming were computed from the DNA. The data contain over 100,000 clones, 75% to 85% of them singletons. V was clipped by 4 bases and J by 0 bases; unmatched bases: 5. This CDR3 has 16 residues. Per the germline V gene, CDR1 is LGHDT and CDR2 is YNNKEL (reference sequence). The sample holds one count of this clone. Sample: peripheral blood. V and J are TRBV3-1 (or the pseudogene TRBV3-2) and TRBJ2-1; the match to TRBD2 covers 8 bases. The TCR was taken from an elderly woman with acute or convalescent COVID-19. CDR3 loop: CASSRLAGSSYNEQFF. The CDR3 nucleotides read TGTGCCAGCAGCCGATTAGCGGGGAGCTCCTACAATGAGCAGTTCTTC.